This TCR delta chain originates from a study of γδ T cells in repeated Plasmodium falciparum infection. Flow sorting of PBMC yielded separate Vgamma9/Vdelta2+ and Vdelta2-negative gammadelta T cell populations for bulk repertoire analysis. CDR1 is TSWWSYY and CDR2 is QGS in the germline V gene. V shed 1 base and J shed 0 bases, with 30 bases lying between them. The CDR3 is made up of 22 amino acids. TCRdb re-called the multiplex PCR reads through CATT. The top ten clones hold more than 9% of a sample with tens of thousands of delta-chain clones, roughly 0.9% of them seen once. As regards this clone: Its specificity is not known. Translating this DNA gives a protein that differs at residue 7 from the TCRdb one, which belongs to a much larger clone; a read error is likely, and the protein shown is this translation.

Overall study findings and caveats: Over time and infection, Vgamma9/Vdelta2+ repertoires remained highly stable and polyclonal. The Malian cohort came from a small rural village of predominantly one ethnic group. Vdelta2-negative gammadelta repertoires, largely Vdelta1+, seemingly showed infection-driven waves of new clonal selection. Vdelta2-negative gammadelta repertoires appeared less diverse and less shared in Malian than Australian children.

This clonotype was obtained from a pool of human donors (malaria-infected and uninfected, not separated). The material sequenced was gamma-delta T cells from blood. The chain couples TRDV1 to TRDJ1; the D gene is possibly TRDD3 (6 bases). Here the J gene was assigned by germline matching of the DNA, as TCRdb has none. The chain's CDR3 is CALGEPALGWGSLEEDTDKLIF. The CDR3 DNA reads TGTGCTCTTGGGGAACCGGCGTTGGGGTGGGGGTCACTAGAAGAGGACACCGATAAACTCATCTTT.